The 19 T cell receptor beta chains given below trace back to one sample, sequenced in a study of beta chain features in type 1 diabetes. The study's findings and limits: Type 1 diabetes patients had TCRB CDR3s that were shorter (moderately but significantly so) in all four CD4+ subsets.

As every portion of the isolated RNA was reverse transcribed, the sequencing read expressed TCRB transcripts. Sequencing was performed with immunoSEQ multiplex PCR; in TCRdb, only in-frame clones are kept and a portion is missing. This repertoire shows 120,000 or so clones, roughly 17% found once; its top ten account for 2.6%. No antigen has been assigned to these receptors. Material for sequencing was central memory CD4+ T cells from blood. These TCRs come from a man aged 18 to 35 with type 1 diabetes.

V usage is TRBV4-3 and J usage is TRBJ2-7; D might be TRBD1 or TRBD2, each matching 7 bases. The CDR3 loop spans 18 amino acids. Trimming stripped 0 bases from V and 2 bases from J, with 20 bases between. Germline values: CDR1 LGHNA, CDR2 YSLEER. CDR3 in DNA: TGCGCCAGCAGCCAAGATACGGGAGGTGGGACAGTGCCCTACGAGCAGTACTTC. Protein sequence: CASSQDTGGGTVPYEQYF.

This clone was seen more than once but under ten times. The chain has TRBV6-5 and TRBJ2-4; TRBD2 agrees at 8 bases. CDR3 length: 13 residues. Per germline, CDR1 MNHEY and CDR2 SVGAGI. Trimming at V came to 5 bases and at J to 9 bases, leaving 6 bases not matched to a gene. The CDR3 loop reads CASSEVGTSIQYF. The CDR3 DNA follows: TGTGCCAGCAGTGAAGTAGGGACTAGCATTCAGTACTTC.

Only a few counts were recorded for this clone. The chain couples TRBV18 to TRBJ2-7; TRBD1 is a possible D gene (6 bases). From germline, CDR1 is KGHSH and CDR2 LQKENI. Trimming left V 4 bases short and J 5 bases short, with 9 bases between. The CDR3 has 12 residues. CDR3 amino acids: CASSLRQDEQYF. The CDR3 DNA sequence: TGTGCCAGCTCACTCAGACAGGACGAGCAGTACTTC.

This clone came up a few times. The rearrangement links TRBV11-1 to TRBJ1-1; D remains ambiguous. Germline-derived CDR1 and CDR2 are SGHAT and FQDESV (reference sequence). This CDR3 region has 12 residues. V was shortened by 3 bases and J by 4 bases, with 6 bases between the two germline ends. The DNA of the CDR3 is TGTGCCAGCAGCTTCTACGGCACTGAAGCTTTCTTT. It is translated as CASSFYGTEAFF.

The J gene is TRBJ2-1, the V gene TRBV28; no reliable D call. V was pared by 8 bases and J by 3 bases, with 17 bases between. The length of the CDR3 is 15 residues. CDR1 and CDR2 (germline): MDHEN, SYDVKM. CDR3 coding DNA: TGTGCCAGCCTAACCAGGCGAGTAAGCTACAATGAGCAGTTCTTC. It is translated as CASLTRRVSYNEQFF.

This clone was seen more than once but under ten times. The chain carries TRBV29-1 and TRBJ2-7; no definite D call. The V gene lost 4 bases and the J gene lost 3 bases, with 19 bases spanning the gap. This CDR3 spans 15 amino acids. The germline V gene has CDR1 SQVTM and CDR2 ANQGSEA. The CDR3 DNA follows: TGCAGCGTTGGGTCGGCGGTGGGGTCCCTCTACGAGCAGTACTTC. The encoded protein is CSVGSAVGSLYEQYF.

This sequence joins TRBV10-3 and TRBJ2-1; 9 bases are a match to TRBD1. This CDR3 has 15 amino acids. CDR1 ENHRY and CDR2 SYGVKD come from the germline V gene. Unmatched junction bases numbered 5, after V lost 3 bases and J lost 5 bases. In DNA form, the CDR3 reads TGTGCCATCAGTGACTGGACAGGGGAACACAATGAGCAGTTCTTC. Its translation is CAISDWTGEHNEQFF.

V and J are TRBV2 and TRBJ2-2; D not resolved. Between the trimmed V and J ends, which lost 2 bases and 4 bases, there was a span of 8 bases. The CDR3 runs 14 residues. CDR1 SNHLY and CDR2 FYNNEI come from the germline V gene. This chain's CDR3 is CASSEHQTTGELFF. DNA of the CDR3: TGTGCCAGCAGTGAACACCAGACCACCGGGGAGCTGTTTTTT.

The chain employs TRBV7-2 and TRBJ2-4; D is uncertain. CDR1 and CDR2 from the germline V gene are SGHTA and FQGNSA. With 4 bases removed from V and 2 bases from J, the gap between germline ends came to 15 bases. The CDR3 length is 16 residues. CDR3 DNA sequence: TGTGCCAGCAGCTCAGGATCTTTTGCTACCAAAAACATTCAGTACTTC. Amino acids: CASSSGSFATKNIQYF.

The chain couples TRBV10-3 to TRBJ2-7; TRBD1 matches at 10 bases. The germline CDR1 and CDR2 sequences are ENHRY and SYGVKD. Trimming took 11 bases from V and 3 from J; bases not matched to a gene: 10. The CDR3 runs to 14 residues. Here the CDR3 DNA reads TGTGCCGTGACTTCGGGACAGGGGAACTACGAGCAGTACTTC. Its protein product is CAVTSGQGNYEQYF.

This clone was seen ten or more times. The J gene is TRBJ2-5, the V gene TRBV10-3; 9 bases fit TRBD1. Germline CDR1 and CDR2: ENHRY and SYGVKD. V lost 6 bases, J lost 4 bases, and 6 bases stayed unmatched. The CDR3 consists of 14 residues. CDR3 sequence (DNA): TGTGCCATCAGCCCGGGACAGGGCCCAGAGACCCAGTACTTC. This gives the protein CAISPGQGPETQYF.

This clone was seen more than once but under ten times. The chain employs TRBV19 and TRBJ2-5; D possibly corresponds to TRBD2 (5 bases). Germline loops: CDR1 LNHDA, CDR2 SQIVND (reference sequence). Between the trimmed V and J ends, which lost 2 bases and 4 bases, there was a span of 14 bases. This CDR3 region has 15 residues. CDR3 sequence (DNA): TGTGCCAGTAGTATAATGAATCGGGGAGCAGAGACCCAGTACTTC. Translating it yields CASSIMNRGAETQYF.

The chain uses TRBV14 and TRBJ2-7, with 9 bases fitting TRBD1. Germline loops: CDR1 SGHDN, CDR2 FVKESK. Unmatched junction bases numbered 9, after V lost 3 bases and J lost 6 bases. The CDR3 runs to 15 residues. CDR3 in DNA: TGTGCCAGCAGCCACCCGGGACAGGGAAGGAGCGAGCAGTACTTC. This sequence encodes CASSHPGQGRSEQYF.

The chain uses TRBV6-6 and TRBJ1-5, with D hard to call. The germline V and J ends were trimmed by 7 bases and 1 base, with 8 bases remaining between them. The CDR3 length is 13 residues. In germline, CDR1 is MNHNY, CDR2 SVGAGI (reference sequence). The CDR3 sequence is CASMAGSNQPQHF. CDR3 in DNA: TGTGCCAGCATGGCAGGAAGCAATCAGCCCCAGCATTTT.

This clone was counted only a few times. The chain uses TRBV18 and TRBJ2-1; 9 bases are shared with TRBD1. The CDR3 covers 15 residues. Germline V gene lookup returns CDR1 KGHSH and CDR2 LQKENI. Trimming at V came to 3 bases and at J to 7 bases, leaving 7 bases not matched to a gene. The CDR3 sequence is CASSPDRDRANEQFF. Here the CDR3 DNA reads TGTGCCAGCTCACCTGACCGGGACAGGGCAAATGAGCAGTTCTTC.

The chain carries TRBV19 and TRBJ2-4, with 10 bases lining up with TRBD2. Trimming removed 6 bases from V and 6 bases from J; junction bases left unmatched: 5. The CDR3 covers 14 residues. CDR1 is LNHDA and CDR2 is SQIVND in the germline V gene (reference sequence). CDR3 nucleotides: TGTGCCAGTAGAACTAGCGGGAACGGAAACATTCAGTACTTC. Its translation: CASRTSGNGNIQYF. The entire variable domain, with the rest obtained from reference TRBV19 and TRBJ2-4, is as follows: DGGITQSPKYLFRKEGQNVTLSCEQNLNHDAMYWYRQDPGQGLRLIYYSQIVNDFQKGDIAEGYSVSREKKESFPLTVTSAQKNPTAFYLCASRTSGNGNIQYFGAGTRLSVL.

The chain employs TRBV25-1 and TRBJ2-7, with 10 nucleotides matching TRBD1. Trimming at V came to 6 bases and at J to 3 bases, leaving 14 bases not matched to a gene. Germline loops: CDR1 MGHDK, CDR2 SYGVNS. There are 17 residues in the CDR3. The CDR3 sequence is CASSPSPGQGQDYEQYF. The CDR3 nucleotides are TGTGCCAGCAGCCCCAGTCCGGGACAGGGGCAAGACTACGAGCAGTACTTC.

The chain has TRBV30 and TRBJ1-2, with 10 bases fitting TRBD1. From germline, CDR1 is GTSNPN and CDR2 SVGIG (reference sequence). V trimming: 8 bases; J trimming: 4 bases; junction bases outside the gene matches: 4. This CDR3 is 12 amino acids long. Here the CDR3 reads CAGDRGRYGYTF. The CDR3 bases are TGTGCCGGGGACAGGGGCCGCTATGGCTACACCTTC.

A few counts support this clone. The chain carries TRBV18 and TRBJ1-4; the D gene is possibly TRBD1 (6 bases). The CDR3 sequence is 16 residues long. Per germline, CDR1 KGHSH and CDR2 LQKENI. V shed 3 bases and J shed 1 base, with 12 bases lying between them. The CDR3 protein is CASSPQQGGTNEKLFF. The CDR3 coding sequence is TGTGCCAGCTCACCGCAACAAGGGGGAACTAATGAAAAACTGTTTTTT.